The 24 T cell receptor beta chains reported below all come from one sample, sequenced in a study of blood T cell repertoires in COVID-19. Libraries were prepared by immunoSEQ multiplex PCR; TCRdb keeps only in-frame clonotypes and omits some of them. The table shows 250,000 to 300,000 clones, with roughly 86% occurring only once. Sequenced input: peripheral blood. These receptors were obtained from a young woman with COVID-19, enrolled during active disease.

The V and J genes are TRBV3-1 (or the pseudogene TRBV3-2) and TRBJ1-4, with 9 bases aligning to TRBD1. The J segment lost 6 bases and the V segment lost 4 bases, leaving 6 bases of the junction unmatched. The germline CDR1 and CDR2 sequences are LGHDT and YNNKEL (reference sequence). The CDR3 sequence is 15 residues long. DNA of the CDR3: TGTGCCAGCAGCCCGGGACAGGGCAAAGATGAAAAACTGTTTTTT. This translates into CASSPGQGKDEKLFF.

The CDR3 nucleotides are TGTGCCAGCAGTTTAGACCCAGCGGTACTCAATGAGCAGTTCTTC. Its translation: CASSLDPAVLNEQFF. The chain uses TRBV28 and TRBJ2-1, with a possible D match to TRBD2 (5 bases). The length of the CDR3 is 15 residues. V shed 2 bases and J shed 6 bases, with 14 bases lying between them. In germline, CDR1 is MDHEN, CDR2 SYDVKM.

The chain carries TRBV3-1 (or the pseudogene TRBV3-2) and TRBJ1-1; tentative D call: TRBD1 (6 bases). CDR1 and CDR2 from the germline V gene are LGHDT and YNNKEL (reference sequence). The CDR3 runs to 15 residues. Trimming removed 0 bases at V and 5 bases at J, with 13 bases between. CDR3 region: CASSQDGEGGTEAFF. Here the CDR3 DNA reads TGTGCCAGCAGCCAAGATGGGGAGGGGGGTACTGAAGCTTTCTTT.

The V gene is TRBV5-4, the J gene TRBJ2-1; the D gene is possibly TRBD2 (5 bases). The length of the CDR3 is 16 residues. Germline lookup yields CDR1 SGHNT and CDR2 YYREEE (reference sequence). V was clipped by 7 bases and J by 9 bases, with 26 bases between them. The CDR3 region is CASRAWAGQRRSEQFF. The CDR3 nucleotides are TGTGCCAGCCGAGCTTGGGCGGGTCAAAGAAGGTCTGAGCAGTTCTTC.

The V call is TRBV5-5, the J call TRBJ2-1, with TRBD2 matching 11 bases. Looked up from germline, CDR1 is SGHKS and CDR2 is YYEKEE (reference sequence). This CDR3 has 15 residues. Trimming at V came to 4 bases and at J to 7 bases, leaving 7 bases not matched to a gene. The CDR3: CASSTLAGGLNEQFF. The CDR3 nucleotides are TGTGCCAGCAGCACTCTAGCGGGAGGTTTGAATGAGCAGTTCTTC.

The rearrangement links TRBV5-5 to TRBJ2-5; D unresolved. The CDR3 loop spans 14 amino acids. The germline V gene encodes CDR1 SGHKS and CDR2 YYEKEE (reference sequence). Trimming removed 3 bases from V and 1 base from J, with 10 bases in between. For the CDR3, the DNA is TGTGCCAGCAGCTCACCTAGGCGCCAAGAGACCCAGTACTTC. This codes for CASSSPRRQETQYF.

The chain joins TRBV28 to TRBJ2-1, with 10 bases aligning to TRBD2. There are 16 residues in the CDR3. J lost 4 bases, V lost 2 bases, and 5 bases had no gene match. Germline V CDR1 and CDR2: MDHEN, SYDVKM. The CDR3 nucleotides are TGTGCCAGCAGTTTAACTAGCGGGACCCGATACAATGAGCAGTTCTTC. Translation: CASSLTSGTRYNEQFF.

The V and J genes are TRBV11-2 and TRBJ2-1; 7 positions agree with TRBD1. Germline V gives CDR1 SGHAT, CDR2 FQNNGV. This CDR3 spans 15 amino acids. The junction had 4 bases not matched to a gene; V was cut back by 4 bases and J by 1 base. CDR3 nucleotide sequence: TGTGCCAGCAGCTACCGGGACAGTTCCTACAATGAGCAGTTCTTC. Amino acid sequence: CASSYRDSSYNEQFF. Full variable domain (outside the CDR3, taken from reference TRBV11-2 and TRBJ2-1): EAGVAQSPRYKIIEKRQSVAFWCNPISGHATLYWYQQILGQGPKLLIQFQNNGVVDDSQLPKDRFSAERLKGVDSTLKIQPAKLEDSAVYLCASSYRDSSYNEQFFGPGTRLTVL.

The chain combines TRBV5-1 with TRBJ2-1; the match to TRBD1 covers 12 bases. Losses at the gene ends were 4 bases for V and 5 bases for J; bases not matched to a gene: 7. Germline CDR1 SGHRS, CDR2 YFSETQ. The CDR3 contains 16 residues. The chain's CDR3 is CASSIRRDRGHNEQFF. The CDR3 nucleotides read TGCGCCAGCAGCATCCGCCGGGACAGGGGGCACAATGAGCAGTTCTTC.

This chain links TRBV10-1 with TRBJ2-3, with D possibly being TRBD1 (6 bases). V lost 0 bases, J lost 2 bases, and 12 bases lay in between. The CDR3 loop spans 16 amino acids. Germline lookup yields CDR1 WNHNN and CDR2 SYGVQD (reference sequence). The DNA of the CDR3 is TGCGCCAGCAGTGAGTCTTCGGCAGGGGTCACAGATACGCAGTATTTT. Its translation: CASSESSAGVTDTQYF.

The chain couples TRBV5-1 to TRBJ2-7; TRBD1 is a possible D gene (6 bases). Germline V lookup: CDR1 SGHRS, CDR2 YFSETQ. The CDR3 is 14 amino acids. Trimming left V 0 bases short and J 5 bases short, with 12 bases between. The CDR3, as DNA: TGCGCCAGCAGCTTGGGGCAGGGGATAGACGAGCAGTACTTC. Translation: CASSLGQGIDEQYF.

This chain connects TRBV5-1 to TRBJ2-5; D perhaps matches TRBD2 (6 bases). The CDR3 totals 14 residues. The V and J ends lost 7 bases and 5 bases respectively, with 18 bases between them. Per germline, CDR1 SGHRS and CDR2 YFSETQ. The CDR3 region is CASRLSAGRETQYF. The CDR3 coding sequence is TGCGCCAGCCGCCTTTCCGCGGGAAGGGAGACCCAGTACTTC.

The J gene is TRBJ1-2, the V gene TRBV18, with TRBD1 matching 8 bases. Trimming cost V 4 bases and J 0 bases; bases outside gene matches: 1. The length of the CDR3 is 14 residues. From germline, CDR1 is KGHSH and CDR2 LQKENI. The CDR3 spells CASSRTGPNYGYTF. The CDR3 DNA reads as TGTGCCAGCTCACGGACAGGGCCTAACTATGGCTACACCTTC. The full variable domain, with the rest looked up from reference TRBV18 and TRBJ1-2, is NAGVMQNPRHLVRRRGQEARLRCSPMKGHSHVYWYRQLPEEGLKFMVYLQKENIIDESGMPKERFSAEFPKEGPSILRIQQVVRGDSAAYFCASSRTGPNYGYTFGSGTRLTVV.

The rearrangement joins TRBV28 to TRBJ1-5, with 12 bases identical to TRBD1. The CDR3 totals 15 residues. Germline CDR1 is MDHEN and CDR2 is SYDVKM. V dropped 6 bases and J dropped 5; count of bases not matched to a gene: 5. CDR3 sequence (DNA): TGTGCCAGCAGCAGGGACAGGGGGCCGGATCAGCCCCAGCATTTT. As protein: CASSRDRGPDQPQHF.

V gene TRBV28 combines with J gene TRBJ2-5; D call uncertain. The CDR3 spans 14 residues. Germline CDR1 and CDR2: MDHEN and SYDVKM. V lost 6 bases and J lost 5, with 16 bases in between. The CDR3 protein is CASSPGFITETQYF. CDR3 coding DNA: TGTGCCAGCAGCCCCGGGTTTATAACGGAGACCCAGTACTTC. Full variable domain (missing parts from reference TRBV28 and TRBJ2-5): DVKVTQSSRYLVKRTGEKVFLECVQDMDHENMFWYRQDPGLGLRLIYFSYDVKMKEKGDIPEGYSVSREKKERFSLILESASTNQTSMYLCASSPGFITETQYFGPGTRLLVL.

The genes are TRBV21-1 and TRBJ2-2; the table's D gene call, TRBD2, was not cross checked with the DNA. TRBV21-1 is noted as a pseudogene. The CDR3 loop spans 19 amino acids. The CDR3 DNA sequence: TGTGCCAGCAGCACAAACCCGGGACTAGCGGGAGTAGGACCCGGGGAGCTGTTTTTT. Translating it yields CASSTNPGLAGVGPGELFF.

V is TRBV7-2 and J is TRBJ2-5; TRBD1 matches 9 bases. Germline-derived CDR1 and CDR2 are SGHTA and FQGNSA. The CDR3 extends over 14 amino acids. Trimming at V came to 5 bases and at J to 11 bases, leaving 12 bases not matched to a gene. The CDR3 reads CASSRTLGQGTQYF. The CDR3 region has the DNA TGTGCCAGCAGCCGGACTTTGGGACAGGGAACACAGTACTTC.

The chain employs TRBV4-2 and TRBJ2-7; a weak D match, TRBD2 (5 bases). The CDR3 has 14 amino acids. Per germline, CDR1 LGHNA and CDR2 YNFKEQ. Trimming left V 4 bases short and J 2 bases short, with 12 bases between. CDR3 coding DNA: TGTGCCAGCAGCCCCCCCTCTAGCCCCTACGAGCAGTACTTC. Its translation is CASSPPSSPYEQYF.

J is TRBJ2-1 and V is TRBV7-2; TRBD2 aligns across 10 bases. The germline V gene has CDR1 SGHTA and CDR2 FQGNSA. J gave up 7 bases and V 5 bases, and 8 bases lay outside the gene matches. The CDR3 runs 15 residues. In DNA, the CDR3 is TGTGCCAGCAGCCTAGGACTAGCGGAAAGGAATGAGCAGTTCTTC. This sequence encodes CASSLGLAERNEQFF.

The chain uses TRBV28 and TRBJ1-2; D remains ambiguous. V lost 3 bases and J lost 2, with 4 bases in between. This CDR3 region has 12 residues. Germline assignment: CDR1 MDHEN and CDR2 SYDVKM. The CDR3 DNA is TGTGCCAGCAGTTTCATCAACTATGGCTACACCTTC. This translates into CASSFINYGYTF.

The chain uses TRBV6-5 and TRBJ2-7, with 8 bases identical to TRBD1. Per the germline V gene, CDR1 is MNHEY and CDR2 is SVGAGI. The CDR3 has 14 amino acids. The V and J ends lost 7 bases and 2 bases, in that order; junction bases with no gene match: 7. The CDR3 loop is CASTTGTGPYEQYF. CDR3 DNA: TGTGCCAGCACTACCGGGACAGGTCCCTACGAGCAGTACTTC.

The chain joins TRBV7-9 to TRBJ1-6, with a weak D call TRBD1 (5 bases). V lost 4 bases to trimming and J lost 7 bases, with 11 bases between them. The CDR3 is 14 amino acids. Germline V CDR1 and CDR2: SEHNR, FQNEAQ (reference sequence). The CDR3 DNA reads as TGTGCCAGCAGCTCAACAGGTAGCAATTCACCCCTCCACTTT. Translation gives CASSSTGSNSPLHF.

The chain carries TRBV5-5 and TRBJ2-7; TRBD1 aligns across 8 bases. Germline values: CDR1 SGHKS, CDR2 YYEKEE (reference sequence). The CDR3 has 13 amino acids. V lost 4 bases, J lost 1 base, and 1 base stayed unmatched. CDR3 in amino acids: CASSRTGSYEQYF. In DNA, the CDR3 is TGTGCCAGCAGCCGGACAGGGTCCTACGAGCAGTACTTC.

The rearrangement links TRBV7-2 to TRBJ2-5, with TRBD2 identical over 7 bases. V shed 1 base, J shed 1 base, and the junction held 3 bases outside the gene matches. There are 15 residues in the CDR3. Germline V lookup: CDR1 SGHTA, CDR2 FQGNSA. CDR3 residues: CASSLGASGQETQYF. The DNA for the CDR3 is TGTGCCAGCAGCTTAGGGGCTAGCGGCCAAGAGACCCAGTACTTC.